The T cell receptor beta chain under discussion was sequenced for a study of T cells after yellow fever vaccination. Study results and caveats: The appearance of a small share of clonotypes in both CD4 and CD8 compartments was observed.

CDR1 and CDR2 from the germline V gene are DFQATT and SNEGSKA (reference sequence). The V end was cut by 6 bases, the J end by 5 bases, with 13 bases between. The CDR3 has 12 amino acids. From the 5' RACE reads, TCRdb called clonotypes with MiXCR, one entry per CDR3 protein. In the table there are a few hundred thousand distinct CDR3 sequences, approximately 4% of which are singletons. This clonotype was counted at least ten times. What it recognizes is unknown. Specimen: PBMCs, collected 15 days after the yellow fever booster vaccination. The V and J genes are TRBV20-1 and TRBJ2-5; tentative D call: TRBD2 (6 bases). The TCR was taken from a man aged 18 to 29 who received the YFV17D yellow fever vaccine. CDR3 bases: TGCAGTGCCAAGGACCGGGGGGAGACCCAGTACTTC. Translating it yields CSAKDRGETQYF.